Shown below are 10 T cell receptor beta chains from a single sample sequenced in a study of T cell responses to AZD1222 COVID-19 vaccine. Repertoires were generated with immunoSEQ multiplex PCR, while TCRdb's copy carries only in-frame clones and drops some. The repertoire consists of roughly 80,000 clones, with 70% to 90% occurring once and the leading ten covering around 10%. The sequencing here drew on peripheral blood, taken 28 days after the second AZD1222 dose. All receptors come from an adult who received the AZD1222 COVID-19 vaccine.

V gene TRBV19 combines with J gene TRBJ1-5; D uncertain. V lost 9 bases to trimming and J lost 3 bases, with 15 bases between them. The V gene's germline CDR1 is LNHDA and CDR2 SQIVND (reference sequence). This CDR3 spans 14 amino acids. The CDR3 coding sequence is TGTGCCAGCCGGGAGGTAGGAACCAATCAGCCCCAGCATTTT. This translates into CASREVGTNQPQHF.

With respect to this clone: Its ends do not fully match the called genes, so a read error is possible. The rearrangement links TRBV28 to TRBJ2-5, with D possibly TRBD1 on 6 matching bases. The germline gives CDR1 MDHEN, CDR2 SYDVKM. This CDR3 is 15 amino acids long. The CDR3 reads CASRLFRGYQETQYF. The DNA of the CDR3 is TGTGCCAGCAGATTATTCAGGGGTTACCAAGAGACCCAGTACTTC.

This clone was picked up a small number of times. V gene TRBV24-1 combines with J gene TRBJ2-3; D gene uncertain. Between the trimmed V and J ends, which lost 3 bases and 0 bases, there was a span of 3 bases. Germline V gene lookup returns CDR1 KGHDR and CDR2 SFDVKD. The CDR3 has 13 residues. This CDR3 is CATSDPSTDTQYF. CDR3 DNA sequence: TGTGCCACCAGTGATCCGAGCACAGATACGCAGTATTTT.

CDR3 sequence (DNA): TGTGCCAGCAGTGTTTTGGATGGCAATCAGCCCCAGCATTTT. It translates to CASSVLDGNQPQHF. The J gene is TRBJ1-5, the V gene TRBV2; D gene ambiguous. This CDR3 comprises 14 residues. Germline V gene data show CDR1 as SNHLY and CDR2 as FYNNEI. Deletions cut 4 bases from V and 2 bases from J, with 9 bases between.

The rearrangement links TRBV5-5 to TRBJ1-1, with TRBD1 identical over 7 bases. V dropped 4 bases and J dropped 4; count of bases not matched to a gene: 4. This CDR3 spans 13 amino acids. Germline assignment: CDR1 SGHKS and CDR2 YYEKEE (reference sequence). CDR3: CASSTTGTTEAFF. The CDR3 nucleotides read TGTGCCAGCAGCACGACAGGGACCACTGAAGCTTTCTTT.

This sequence joins TRBV19 and TRBJ2-7; D may be TRBD1 or TRBD2 (5 bases each). The V end was cut by 4 bases, the J end by 4 bases, with 17 bases between. Germline V gene data show CDR1 as LNHDA and CDR2 as SQIVND (reference sequence). The CDR3 covers 15 residues. For the CDR3, the DNA is TGTGCCAGTAGTAGGGGCTGGGGACGGGTTTACGAGCAGTACTTC. Translation gives CASSRGWGRVYEQYF.

This clone was seen just once. The chain couples TRBV10-2 to TRBJ2-1; D is unclear. The V end was cut by 7 bases, the J end by 9 bases, with 22 bases between. The CDR3 has 15 residues. CDR1 is WSHSY, CDR2 SAAADI, per germline. In DNA, the CDR3 is TGCGCCAGCAATAGAATGTGGCCAGCCGGGTTTGAGCAGTTCTTC. It encodes CASNRMWPAGFEQFF.

The rearrangement joins TRBV7-9 to TRBJ2-3, with D possibly TRBD2 on 6 matching bases. This CDR3 region has 13 residues. Germline values: CDR1 SEHNR, CDR2 FQNEAQ (reference sequence). With 5 bases removed from V and 4 bases from J, the gap between germline ends came to 10 bases. CDR3 residues: CASSPPSADTQYF. The CDR3 nucleotides read TGTGCCAGCAGCCCGCCTAGCGCAGATACGCAGTATTTT.

The chain carries TRBV29-1 and TRBJ1-2; no firm D call. CDR3 length: 11 amino acids. Trimming cost V 6 bases and J 7 bases, with 12 bases left between them. In germline, CDR1 is SQVTM, CDR2 ANQGSEA. The CDR3 DNA sequence: TGCAGCGTGACGGCGGTCGGTGGCTACACCTTC. Protein product: CSVTAVGGYTF.

This chain uses TRBV5-1 with TRBJ2-5; TRBD1 aligns across 7 bases. Germline-derived CDR1 and CDR2 are SGHRS and YFSETQ. The V segment lost 4 bases and the J segment 0 bases; nucleotides outside the gene matches: 6. There are 15 residues in the CDR3. The CDR3 spells CASSPTTGDQETQYF. The CDR3 DNA is TGCGCCAGCAGCCCGACCACAGGGGACCAAGAGACCCAGTACTTC.